This T cell receptor (beta chain) originates from a study of blood T cells in healthy people across ages. Then a second PCR, running about 6 to 12 cycles, was carried out with a sample-barcoded 5' primer and a J-beta primer mix. TCRdb re-called the 5' RACE reads with MiXCR, one entry per CDR3 protein. The sample includes over 600,000 distinct CDR3 sequences, roughly 46% seen only once; the top ten take 15% to 20%. Germline trimming cut 1 base from V and 5 bases from J; bases unmatched to any gene: 8. The CDR3 extends over 16 amino acids. Germline V gene lookup returns CDR1 LGHDT and CDR2 YNNKEL (reference sequence).

The sequence derives from a man aged 80 or over in good health. Source material: blood. The chain recombines TRBV3-1 with TRBJ2-5; 9 bases match TRBD2. CDR3 nucleotides: TGTGCCAGCAGCCAAGGGCGCGGGAGGGCCCTCGAGACCCAGTACTTC. It is translated as CASSQGRGRALETQYF.